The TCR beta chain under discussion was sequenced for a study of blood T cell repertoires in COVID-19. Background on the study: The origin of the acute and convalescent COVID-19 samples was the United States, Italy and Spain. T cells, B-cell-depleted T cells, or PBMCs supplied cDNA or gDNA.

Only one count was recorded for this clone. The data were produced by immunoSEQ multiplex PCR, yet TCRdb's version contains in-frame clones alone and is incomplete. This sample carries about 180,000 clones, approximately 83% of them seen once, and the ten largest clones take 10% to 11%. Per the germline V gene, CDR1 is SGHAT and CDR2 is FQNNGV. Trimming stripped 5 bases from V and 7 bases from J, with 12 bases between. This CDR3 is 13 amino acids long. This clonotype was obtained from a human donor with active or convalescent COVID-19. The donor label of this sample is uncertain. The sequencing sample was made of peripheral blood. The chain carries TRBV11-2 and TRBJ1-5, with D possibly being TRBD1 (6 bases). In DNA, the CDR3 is TGTGCCAGCAGCAACAGGGACGGGCAGCCCCAGCATTTT. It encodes CASSNRDGQPQHF. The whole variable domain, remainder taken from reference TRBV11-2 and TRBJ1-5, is EAGVAQSPRYKIIEKRQSVAFWCNPISGHATLYWYQQILGQGPKLLIQFQNNGVVDDSQLPKDRFSAERLKGVDSTLKIQPAKLEDSAVYLCASSNRDGQPQHFGDGTRLSIL.